This T cell receptor (beta chain) was identified during a study of blood T cell repertoires in COVID-19. Whole-study context: Sites in the United States, Italy and Spain provided acute and convalescent COVID-19 samples.

Trimming removed 5 bases from V and 2 bases from J; junction bases left unmatched: 4. CDR1 and CDR2 (germline): SGHTA, FQGTGA. The CDR3 loop spans 15 amino acids. Participant ages covered roughly 18 to 89 years across 24 US areas. Participant reports of clinical history set cohort assignment. Cohort 3 recovery required two negative PCRs, clearance, or symptom resolution. The method was immunoSEQ multiplex PCR; TCRdb's version includes in-frame clones alone and lacks a portion of them. This table holds fewer than 350,000 clones, 75% to 90% found once. This sequence was found in a man in his 60s who had recovered from COVID-19. The genes are TRBV7-3 and TRBJ2-7, with 12 bases matching TRBD2. The sequenced sample consisted of PBMCs or T cells enriched from blood (not recorded which). This CDR3 is CASSRTSGATYEQYF. The CDR3 coding sequence is TGTGCCAGCAGCCGGACTAGCGGGGCCACCTACGAGCAGTACTTC.